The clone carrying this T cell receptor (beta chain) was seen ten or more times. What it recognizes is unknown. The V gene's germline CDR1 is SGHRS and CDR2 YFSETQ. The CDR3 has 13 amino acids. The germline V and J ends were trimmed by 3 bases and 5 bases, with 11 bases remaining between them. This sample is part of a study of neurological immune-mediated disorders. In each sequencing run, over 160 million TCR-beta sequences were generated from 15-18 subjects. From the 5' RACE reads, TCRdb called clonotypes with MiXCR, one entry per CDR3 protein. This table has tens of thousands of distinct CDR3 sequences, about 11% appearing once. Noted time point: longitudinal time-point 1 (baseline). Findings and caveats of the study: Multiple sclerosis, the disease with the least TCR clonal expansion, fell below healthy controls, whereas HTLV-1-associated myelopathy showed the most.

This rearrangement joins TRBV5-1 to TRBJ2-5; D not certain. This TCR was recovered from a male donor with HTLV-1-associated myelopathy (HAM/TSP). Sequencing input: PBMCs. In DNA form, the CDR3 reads TGCGCCAGCAGCTCCGCCTCCTTGGAGACCCAGTACTTC. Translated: CASSSASLETQYF.